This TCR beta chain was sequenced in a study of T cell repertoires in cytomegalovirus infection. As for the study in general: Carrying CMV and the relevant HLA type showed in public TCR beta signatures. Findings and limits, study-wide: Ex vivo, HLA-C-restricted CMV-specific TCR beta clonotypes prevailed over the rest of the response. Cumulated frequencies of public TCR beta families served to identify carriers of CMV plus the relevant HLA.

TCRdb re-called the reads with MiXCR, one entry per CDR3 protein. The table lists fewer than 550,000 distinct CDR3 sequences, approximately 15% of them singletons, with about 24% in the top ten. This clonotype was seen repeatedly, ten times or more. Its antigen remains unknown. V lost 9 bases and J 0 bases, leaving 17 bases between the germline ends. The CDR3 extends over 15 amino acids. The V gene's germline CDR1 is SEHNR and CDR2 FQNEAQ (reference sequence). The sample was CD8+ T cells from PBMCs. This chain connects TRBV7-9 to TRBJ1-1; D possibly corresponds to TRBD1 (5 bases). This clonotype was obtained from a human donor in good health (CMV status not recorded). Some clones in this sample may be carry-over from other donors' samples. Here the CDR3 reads CASTISGTLNTEAFF. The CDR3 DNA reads TGTGCCAGTACTATTTCGGGGACGTTGAACACTGAAGCTTTCTTT.